Listed below are T cell receptor beta chains from one sample, sequenced in a study of shared clonotypes between healthy human individuals. Sequenced by immunoSEQ multiplex PCR; TCRdb stores in-frame clones only, minus some. The sample holds more than 550,000 clones; about 91% are singletons and the top ten take 20% to 25%. Sequencing was carried out using naive CD8+ T cells sorted from blood. Source of these receptors: a man aged 25 to 45 in good health. The CDR3 runs from the conserved cysteine through the conserved F or W. The D gene is left open where the match is weak. The listing skips clone size in some rows; elsewhere it reads once, few, many or a size class.

D: -
length: 14
J: TRBJ2-7
size: -
V: TRBV5-1
CDR3: CASSSRDRSYEQYF
DNA: TGCGCCAGCAGCTCCCGGGACCGCTCCTACGAGCAGTACTTC

D: -
length: 16
J: TRBJ2-1
size: -
V: TRBV5-1
CDR3: CASSPNYGTSYNEQFF
DNA: TGCGCCAGCAGCCCCAACTACGGGACTTCCTACAATGAGCAGTTCTTC

D: -
length: 15
J: TRBJ1-5
size: -
V: TRBV19
CDR3: CASSIGTDLNQPQHF
DNA: TGTGCCAGTAGTATAGGGACGGACCTCAATCAGCCCCAGCATTTT

D: -
length: 16
J: TRBJ1-4
size: -
V: TRBV4-3
CDR3: CASSQGADRTNEKLFF
DNA: TGCGCCAGCAGCCAAGGGGCGGACAGAACTAATGAAAAACTGTTTTTT

D: -
length: 13
J: TRBJ1-2
size: -
V: TRBV2
CDR3: CASSAGGIDGYTF
DNA: TGTGCCAGCAGTGCCGGGGGCATTGATGGCTACACCTTC

D: -
length: 14
J: TRBJ1-2
size: -
V: TRBV7-9
CDR3: CASSPPLPGVGYTF
DNA: TGTGCCAGCAGCCCGCCTTTGCCGGGAGTGGGCTACACCTTC

D: -
length: 14
J: TRBJ2-3
size: -
V: TRBV27
CDR3: CASSLNRVADTQYF
DNA: TGTGCCAGCAGTTTAAACAGGGTGGCGGATACGCAGTATTTT

D: -
length: 14
J: TRBJ2-1
size: -
V: TRBV27
CDR3: CASSLSGKYNEQFF
DNA: TGTGCCAGCAGTTTATCGGGCAAATACAATGAGCAGTTCTTC

D: TRBD1
length: 17
J: TRBJ2-2
size: -
V: TRBV7-2
CDR3: CASSLGAQGALGGELFF
DNA: TGTGCCAGCAGCTTAGGGGCCCAGGGGGCCTTAGGCGGGGAGCTGTTTTTT

D: -
length: 11
J: TRBJ2-7
size: -
V: TRBV7-3
CDR3: CASSSGGEQYF
DNA: TGTGCCAGCAGCTCCGGGGGAGAGCAGTACTTC

D: -
length: 16
J: TRBJ2-2
size: once
V: TRBV9
CDR3: CASSVAGGPSTGELFF
DNA: TGTGCCAGCAGCGTAGCCGGCGGGCCGAGCACCGGGGAGCTGTTTTTT

D: -
length: 17
J: TRBJ1-5
size: -
V: TRBV23-1
CDR3: CASSQWFQGPPNQPQHF
DNA: TGCGCCAGCAGTCAATGGTTCCAGGGACCGCCGAATCAGCCCCAGCATTTT

D: TRBD1
length: 13
J: TRBJ1-2
size: -
V: TRBV27
CDR3: CASSFYRGDGYTF
DNA: TGTGCCAGCAGTTTTTACAGGGGTGATGGCTACACCTTC

D: -
length: 16
J: TRBJ2-7
size: -
V: TRBV28
CDR3: CASSTHRLDRDYEQYF
DNA: TGTGCCAGCAGCACCCACCGACTGGACAGAGACTACGAGCAGTACTTC

D: TRBD2
length: 16
J: TRBJ2-7
size: once
V: TRBV5-3
CDR3: CARSYRTSGRSYEQYF
DNA: TGTGCCAGAAGCTATCGGACTAGCGGGAGGTCCTACGAGCAGTACTTC

D: -
length: 15
J: TRBJ2-7
size: once
V: TRBV19
CDR3: CASSIFWGPIHEQYF
DNA: TGTGCCAGTAGTATTTTCTGGGGACCGATCCACGAGCAGTACTTC